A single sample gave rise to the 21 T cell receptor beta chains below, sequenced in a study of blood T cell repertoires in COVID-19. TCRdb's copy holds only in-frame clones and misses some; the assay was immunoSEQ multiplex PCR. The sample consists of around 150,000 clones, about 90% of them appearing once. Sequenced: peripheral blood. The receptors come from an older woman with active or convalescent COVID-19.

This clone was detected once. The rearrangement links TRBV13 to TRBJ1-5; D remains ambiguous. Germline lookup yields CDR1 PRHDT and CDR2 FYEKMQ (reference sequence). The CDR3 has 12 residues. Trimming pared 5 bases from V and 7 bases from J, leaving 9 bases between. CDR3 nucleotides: TGTGCCAGCAGCCCCGGAGGCCAGCCCCAGCATTTT. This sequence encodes CASSPGGQPQHF.

CDR3 loop: CASSTSGVNTGELFF. Written as DNA, the CDR3 is TGTGCCAGCAGCACAAGCGGGGTGAACACCGGGGAGCTGTTTTTT. The V and J genes are TRBV9 and TRBJ2-2; 7 positions match TRBD2. The CDR3 consists of 15 residues. J lost 1 base, V lost 4 bases, and 4 bases had no gene match. Germline V gives CDR1 SGDLS, CDR2 YYNGEE.

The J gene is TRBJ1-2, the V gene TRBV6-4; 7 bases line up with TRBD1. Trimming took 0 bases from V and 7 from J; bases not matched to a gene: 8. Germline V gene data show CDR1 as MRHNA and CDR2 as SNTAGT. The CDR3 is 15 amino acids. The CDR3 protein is CASSDSRGTESGYTF. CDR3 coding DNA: TGTGCCAGCAGTGACTCACGAGGGACAGAATCTGGCTACACCTTC.

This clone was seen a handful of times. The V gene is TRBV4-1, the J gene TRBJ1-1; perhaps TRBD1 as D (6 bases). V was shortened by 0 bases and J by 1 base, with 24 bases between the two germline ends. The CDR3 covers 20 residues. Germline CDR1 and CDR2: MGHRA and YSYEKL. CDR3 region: CASSQDRLRGGRNSNTEAFF. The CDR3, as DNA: TGCGCCAGCAGCCAAGACCGTTTGAGGGGGGGACGGAACTCGAACACTGAAGCTTTCTTT.

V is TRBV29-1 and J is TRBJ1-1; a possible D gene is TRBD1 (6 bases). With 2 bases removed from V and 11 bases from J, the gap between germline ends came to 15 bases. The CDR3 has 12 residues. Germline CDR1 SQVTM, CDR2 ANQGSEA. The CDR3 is CSVETGTLDAFF. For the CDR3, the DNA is TGCAGCGTTGAAACCGGGACACTCGACGCTTTCTTT.

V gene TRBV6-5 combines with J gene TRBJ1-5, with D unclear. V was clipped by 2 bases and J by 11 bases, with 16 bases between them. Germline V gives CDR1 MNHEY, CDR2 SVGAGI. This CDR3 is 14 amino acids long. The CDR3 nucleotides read TGTGCCAGCAGTTACCCGGAGGAGGTCTCAGCCCAGCATTTT. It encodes CASSYPEEVSAQHF.

The CDR3 region has the DNA TGTGCCAGCAGCCTTGATTCAGGGGTGTATCCTGAAGCTTTCTTT. It is translated as CASSLDSGVYPEAFF. The genes are TRBV9 and TRBJ1-1; the D gene is possibly TRBD1 (6 bases). With 4 bases removed from V and 6 bases from J, the gap between germline ends came to 19 bases. This CDR3 comprises 15 residues. Per the germline V gene, CDR1 is SGDLS and CDR2 is YYNGEE.

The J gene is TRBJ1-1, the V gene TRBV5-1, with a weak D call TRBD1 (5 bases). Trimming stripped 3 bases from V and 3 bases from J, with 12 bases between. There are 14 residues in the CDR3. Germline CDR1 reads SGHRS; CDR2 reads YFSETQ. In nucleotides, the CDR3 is TGCGCCAGCAGCTCGACAGCTTCACACACTGAAGCTTTCTTT. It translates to CASSSTASHTEAFF.

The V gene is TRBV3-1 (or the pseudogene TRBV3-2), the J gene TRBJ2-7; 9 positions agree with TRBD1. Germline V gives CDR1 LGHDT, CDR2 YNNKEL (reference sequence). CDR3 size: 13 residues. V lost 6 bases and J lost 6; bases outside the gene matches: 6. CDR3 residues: CASSWTGVGEQYF. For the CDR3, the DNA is TGTGCCAGCAGTTGGACAGGGGTGGGCGAGCAGTACTTC.

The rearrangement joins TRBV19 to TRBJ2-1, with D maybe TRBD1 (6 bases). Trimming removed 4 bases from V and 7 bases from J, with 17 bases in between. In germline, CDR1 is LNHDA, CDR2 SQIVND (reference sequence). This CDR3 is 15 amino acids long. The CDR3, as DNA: TGTGCCAGTAGTAGGAGGACGGTTGGGACAAATGAGCAGTTCTTC. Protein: CASSRRTVGTNEQFF.

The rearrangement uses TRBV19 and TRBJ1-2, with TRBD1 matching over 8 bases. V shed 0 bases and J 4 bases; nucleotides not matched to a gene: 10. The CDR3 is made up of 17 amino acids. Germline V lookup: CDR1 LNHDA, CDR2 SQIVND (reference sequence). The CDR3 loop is CASSIEAGGIPSYGYTF. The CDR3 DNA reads TGTGCCAGTAGTATAGAGGCAGGGGGCATCCCTTCCTATGGCTACACCTTC.

The CDR3 DNA follows: TGTGCCAGCAGTGAAACGGGAGAAGCTTTCTTT. It translates to CASSETGEAFF. J is TRBJ1-1 and V is TRBV25-1; D is ambiguous. CDR1 and CDR2 from the germline V gene are MGHDK and SYGVNS. Trimming removed 2 bases at V and 8 bases at J, with 6 bases between. The CDR3 has 11 residues.

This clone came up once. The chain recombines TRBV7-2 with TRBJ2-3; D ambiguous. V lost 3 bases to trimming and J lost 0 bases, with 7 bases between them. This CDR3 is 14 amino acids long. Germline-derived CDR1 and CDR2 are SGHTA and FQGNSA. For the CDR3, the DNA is TGTGCCAGCAGCTTTTCCACTAGCACAGATACGCAGTATTTT. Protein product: CASSFSTSTDTQYF.

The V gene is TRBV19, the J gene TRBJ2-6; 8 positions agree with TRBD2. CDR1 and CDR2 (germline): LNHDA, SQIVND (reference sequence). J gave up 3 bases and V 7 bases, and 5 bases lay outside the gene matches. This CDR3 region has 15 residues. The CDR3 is CASTISGVGANVLTF. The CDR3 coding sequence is TGTGCCAGTACCATTAGCGGGGTTGGGGCCAACGTCCTGACTTTC.

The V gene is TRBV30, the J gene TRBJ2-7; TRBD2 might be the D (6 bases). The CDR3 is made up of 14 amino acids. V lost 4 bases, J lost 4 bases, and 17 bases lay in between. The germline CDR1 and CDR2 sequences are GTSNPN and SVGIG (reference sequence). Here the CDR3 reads CAWKKGPSAYEQYF. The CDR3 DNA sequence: TGTGCCTGGAAGAAAGGCCCTAGCGCGTACGAGCAGTACTTC.

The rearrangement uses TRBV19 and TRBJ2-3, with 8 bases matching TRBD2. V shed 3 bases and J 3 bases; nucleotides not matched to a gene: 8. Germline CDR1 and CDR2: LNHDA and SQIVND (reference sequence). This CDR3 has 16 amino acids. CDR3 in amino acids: CASSMGAGAWTDTQYF. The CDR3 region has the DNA TGTGCCAGTAGTATGGGAGCGGGGGCCTGGACAGATACGCAGTATTTT.

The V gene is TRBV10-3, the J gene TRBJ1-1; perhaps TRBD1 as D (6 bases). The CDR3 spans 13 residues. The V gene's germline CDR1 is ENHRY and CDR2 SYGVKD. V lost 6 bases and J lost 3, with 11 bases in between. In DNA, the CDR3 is TGTGCCATCAGACAGGGATTAGACACTGAAGCTTTCTTT. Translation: CAIRQGLDTEAFF.

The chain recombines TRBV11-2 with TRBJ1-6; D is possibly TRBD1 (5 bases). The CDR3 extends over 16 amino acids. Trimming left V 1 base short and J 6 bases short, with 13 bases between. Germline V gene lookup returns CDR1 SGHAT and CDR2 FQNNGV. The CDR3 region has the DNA TGTGCCAGCAGCTTAGTGCGGGACGGTTTTAATTCACCCCTCCACTTT. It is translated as CASSLVRDGFNSPLHF.

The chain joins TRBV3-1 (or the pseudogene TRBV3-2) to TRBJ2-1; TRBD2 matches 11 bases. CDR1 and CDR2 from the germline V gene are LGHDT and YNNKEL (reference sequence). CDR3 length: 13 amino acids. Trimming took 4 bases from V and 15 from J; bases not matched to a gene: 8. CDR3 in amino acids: CASSRAGTSGVFF. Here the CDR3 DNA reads TGTGCCAGCAGCCGGGCCGGGACTAGCGGCGTGTTCTTC.

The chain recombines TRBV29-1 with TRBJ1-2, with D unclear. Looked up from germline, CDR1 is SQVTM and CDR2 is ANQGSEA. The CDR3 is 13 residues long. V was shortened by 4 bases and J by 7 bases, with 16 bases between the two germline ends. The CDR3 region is CSVGQRLRSGYTF. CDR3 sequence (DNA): TGCAGCGTTGGGCAGCGTCTCCGGAGTGGCTACACCTTC.

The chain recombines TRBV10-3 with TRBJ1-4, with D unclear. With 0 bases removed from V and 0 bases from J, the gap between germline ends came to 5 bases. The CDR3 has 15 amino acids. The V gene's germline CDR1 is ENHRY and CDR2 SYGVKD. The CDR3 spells CAISESRATNEKLFF. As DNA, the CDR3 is TGTGCCATCAGTGAGTCGAGGGCAACTAATGAAAAACTGTTTTTT.